This section outlines one T cell receptor (beta chain) sequence together with its context. Its antigen is currently not known. No base-level quality is on record; no much larger clone is a single base apart. This record belongs to a study of shared clonotypes between healthy human individuals (dated by TCRdb to 2020 to 2021). For context, the study as a whole: The cohort comprised a couple of women and three men aged 18 to 49 years. For each donor, three plates each were used for CD4 naive and CD4 memory, two plates were used for CD8 naive, and one plate was used for CD8 memory. To estimate repertoire size and how much clonotypes are shared between individuals, the study performed deep sequencing of blood TCR repertoires from about five healthy adults. Libraries were prepared and TCR repertoires were sequenced by different laboratories using diverse techniques, in order to increase sequencing depth and limit assay-specific biases. Per donor, leukapheresis produced somewhere between about 0.9 and 9.5 billion PBMCs.

The donors were healthy, HIV-negative adults with no recently reported acute infections or vaccinations. Every donor was a Caucasian adult residing in Nashville, Tennessee, USA. CD4+ T cells were enriched through magnetic negative selection, after which naive cells were positively selected on CD45RA and the remaining negative fraction served as the memory subset. After blood collection by leukapheresis, PBMCs were isolated using Ficoll-Histopaque density gradient centrifugation and then cryopreserved in the vapor phase of liquid nitrogen. Purity and quantity of every magnetically sorted T cell population were checked by analytical flow cytometry. From each sorted fraction, genomic DNA was isolated and quantified by UV absorbance on a Nanodrop 2000c. V is pared back by 3 bases and J by 5 bases, with 7 bases lying between the germline termini. The CDR3 holds 12 amino acids from the cysteine to the phenylalanine. Just CDR3 DNA is preserved here, 36 bases in frame from base 1. The germline V gene (reference sequence) supplies CDR1 SEHNR and CDR2 FQNEAQ.

Using the deep immunoSEQ assay, multiplex PCR amplified TCR CDR3 regions from genomic DNA. Extracted genomic DNA from each cell subset was distributed evenly across all wells of several immunoSEQ 96-well plates, and each plate was treated as a replicate. For sorted subsets, each replicate PCR was loaded with about 0.2 ug genomic DNA, equivalent to 30,000 or so T cell genomes. Purified libraries were measured with a Qubit 3.0 fluorometer, size-checked on a Bioanalyzer 2100, and measured again with the KAPA Library Quantification kit. A separate single-read 150-cycle Illumina NextSeq 550 flow cell was used to sequence each immunoSEQ 96-well plate. Per the source publication's procedure: Because only junctional sequences without quality scores were contained in the immunoSEQ output, filtering matching that applied to full-length reads could not be performed. Sequences were annotated with PyIR, a Python wrapper for IgBLAST v1.9, using IMGT germline references to assign V/J genes and CDR3. Any read was removed if the V/J assignment was weak (E-value above 1e-6), the CDR3 was missing, or the read contained stop codons, out-of-frame junctions, or ambiguous translated residues. V3J clonotypes were defined as sequences sharing the same inferred V gene, J gene, and CDR3 amino acid sequence. To compute the percentage overlap between repertoires, the number of shared unique clonotypes was divided by the size of the smaller repertoire. Repertoire richness was assessed with RTK rarefaction, the Chao1 estimator, and Recon v2.1 estimates of unobserved clonotypes. OLGA was used to compute generation probabilities for all TCRbeta clonotypes that the gDNA method yielded from a handful of donors. TCRdb re-hosts the immuneACCESS table, in-frame sequences only. Its copies lack some clones; in the studies checked, an unresolved V gene accounts for under half of them, and the cause for the rest is not known. V and J calls plus clone size are reproduced from that table; the DNA served to infer D and trimming. The sample table records a few million clones; roughly 93% of these occur just once. 0.35% to 0.45% of the sample is held by the ten biggest clonotypes.

Broader findings and caveats from the paper: Clonotypes shared by all four sorted-subset donors showed higher generation probabilities than non-shared clonotypes. When a handful of donors were compared, the shared fraction of clonotypes was about 5% for naive CD4, 3.5% to 4% for naive CD8, 2% to 2.5% for memory CD4, and about 0.36% for memory CD8. Larger estimated clonotype richness was generally found for naive subsets than for memory subsets. Because the study included a small number of donors, the genetic and exposure-history diversity represented was limited. Even with the large sequencing depth, rarefaction of the sorted-subset datasets indicated that sequencing was incomplete. Pairwise subsampling indicated that sequencing depth was expected to affect the degree of clonotype sharing among donors. Only blood was sampled, and tissue TCR repertoires likely differ from those in blood.

The sample was naive CD4+ T cells from PBMCs. The cell subset or site label for this specimen denotes: CD45RA+ positively selected. This receptor chain uses TRBV7-9 and TRBJ2-5; there is no confident call for the D gene. The sequence came from a man aged 18 to 29 in good health. Some clones in this sample may be carry-over from other donors' samples. The base sequence is TGTGCCAGCAGCTTCAGCCCGGAGACCCAGTACTTC. The translation is CASSFSPETQYF.